What follows is one TCR beta chain and its context. Its antigen is not identified. The sample originates from a study of OX40 agonist ivuxolimab in advanced cancers. Study-level points and caveats: Low clonal expansion, among the lowest seen, marked partial responders at 0.1-3.0 mg/kg.

Germline CDR1 is MNHEY and CDR2 is SMNVEV (reference sequence). The V end was cut by 8 bases, the J end by 4 bases, with 15 bases between. This CDR3 has 13 amino acids. Sequenced by immunoSEQ multiplex PCR; TCRdb stores in-frame clones only, minus some. The sample includes 80,000 or so clones, just over 90% seen only once; the top ten take around 15%. Blood sampling was done at baseline, cycle 4 day 1, and cycle 7 day 1. J is TRBJ2-7 and V is TRBV27; TRBD1 might be the D (5 bases). The sequenced sample was CD4+ or CD8+ T cells sorted from blood, obtained in a trial of the OX40 agonist ivuxolimab. The source of this sequence is an adult with an advanced solid tumor such as melanoma, head and neck, liver or kidney cancer. CDR3 sequence reads: CASGRVANYEQYF. CDR3 coding DNA: TGTGCCAGCGGCAGGGTGGCGAATTACGAGCAGTACTTC.